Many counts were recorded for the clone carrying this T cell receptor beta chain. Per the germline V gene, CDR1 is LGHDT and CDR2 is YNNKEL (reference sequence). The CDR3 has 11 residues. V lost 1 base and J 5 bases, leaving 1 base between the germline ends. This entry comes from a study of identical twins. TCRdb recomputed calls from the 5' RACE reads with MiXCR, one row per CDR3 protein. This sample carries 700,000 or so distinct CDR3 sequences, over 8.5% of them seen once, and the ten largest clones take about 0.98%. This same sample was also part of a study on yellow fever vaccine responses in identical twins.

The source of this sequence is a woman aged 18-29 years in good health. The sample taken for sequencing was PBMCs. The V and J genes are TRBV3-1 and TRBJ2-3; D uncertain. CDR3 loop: CASSQVDTQYF. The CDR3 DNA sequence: TGTGCCAGCAGCCAAGTAGATACGCAGTATTTT.